A single sample gave rise to the 8 T cell receptor beta chains below, sequenced in a study of blood T cell repertoires in COVID-19 (dated by TCRdb to between 2020 and 2021). To prepare the library, the immunoSEQ multiplex PCR assay was applied. Held by TCRdb, this immuneACCESS table contains in-frame sequences only and omits some clones. Under half of the omission traces to an unresolved V gene where checked; the cause of the rest is unknown. Within this sample are 300,000 to 400,000 clones, with around 87% of them counted one time only. The biggest ten clones account for around 3% of the sample. The sample comprised peripheral blood. Source of these receptors: a human donor in a cohort sampled during active COVID-19.

This clone was seen only once. The chain employs TRBV4-1 and TRBJ2-7; TRBD2 aligns across 7 bases. The germline V gene has CDR1 MGHRA and CDR2 YSYEKL. This CDR3 contains 14 residues. J lost 2 bases, V lost 4 bases, and 5 bases had no gene match. DNA of the CDR3: TGCGCCAGCAGCCCGGGCGGGGGTACCTACGAGCAGTACTTC. Its translation: CASSPGGGTYEQYF.

Here the CDR3 reads CASSLGPFNTQYF. CDR3 DNA sequence: TGTGCCAGCAGCTTAGGGCCTTTTAATACGCAGTATTTT. The rearrangement joins TRBV11-3 to TRBJ2-3; D gene ambiguous. The V gene lost 1 base and the J gene lost 7 bases, with 9 bases spanning the gap. This CDR3 is 13 amino acids long. The germline CDR1 and CDR2 sequences are SGHNT and YENEEA.

This clone was picked up a small number of times. The genes are TRBV11-2 and TRBJ1-6; D is possibly TRBD1 (5 bases). The CDR3 loop spans 16 amino acids. V lost 0 bases and J lost 0, with 6 bases in between. Germline CDR1 reads SGHAT; CDR2 reads FQNNGV. The CDR3 DNA is TGTGCCAGCAGCTTAGAGGGGCGCTCCTATAATTCACCCCTCCACTTT. It yields the protein CASSLEGRSYNSPLHF.

The chain recombines TRBV6-6 with TRBJ2-3; 7 bases map to TRBD2. Germline V gene sequence: CDR1 MNHNY, CDR2 SVGAGI (reference sequence). The ends lost 6 bases at V and 5 bases at J; junction bases unmatched: 11. The CDR3 runs 15 residues. CDR3 nucleotides: TGTGCCAGCAGGGACCCTGGGAGGGAGGGAGATACGCAGTATTTT. Translated: CASRDPGREGDTQYF.

The chain has TRBV5-4 and TRBJ1-2; weak D call: TRBD1 (5 bases). This CDR3 comprises 16 residues. Germline CDR1 and CDR2: SGHNT and YYREEE (reference sequence). V lost 1 base to trimming and J lost 1 base, with 14 bases between them. In DNA form, the CDR3 reads TGTGCCAGCAGCTTGAGGGGAGGGCAGTATAACTATGGCTACACCTTC. Translation gives CASSLRGGQYNYGYTF.

This rearrangement joins TRBV30 to TRBJ2-5; 10 positions agree with TRBD1. Unmatched junction bases numbered 8, after V lost 2 bases and J lost 5 bases. The CDR3 runs 15 residues. The germline V gene has CDR1 GTSNPN and CDR2 SVGIG (reference sequence). This chain's CDR3 is CAWSNMGQGWETQYF. The CDR3 nucleotides read TGTGCCTGGAGTAATATGGGACAGGGGTGGGAGACCCAGTACTTC.

V is TRBV5-1 and J is TRBJ2-7, with D possibly being TRBD2 (5 bases). The CDR3 contains 15 residues. The germline CDR1 and CDR2 sequences are SGHRS and YFSETQ. Trimming took 0 bases from V and 5 from J, leaving 15 bases between them. CDR3 DNA: TGCGCCAGCAGCTTGGCGTGGGCAGGAGGAAACGAGCAGTACTTC. Amino acid sequence: CASSLAWAGGNEQYF.

V gene TRBV7-9 combines with J gene TRBJ2-7; no definite D call. Trimming shortened V by 4 bases and J by 3 bases, and 10 bases separated the two germline ends. Germline V gene lookup returns CDR1 SEHNR and CDR2 FQNEAQ (reference sequence). This CDR3 comprises 13 residues. CDR3 loop: CASSSLGDYEQYF. In nucleotides, the CDR3 is TGTGCCAGCAGCTCTCTAGGCGACTACGAGCAGTACTTC.